This T cell receptor (beta chain) was identified during a study of blood T cell repertoires in COVID-19. Original data processing: Nucleated cell counts were estimated from reference gene primer amplification. Data came from immunoSEQ multiplex PCR; TCRdb stores just in-frame clones and leaves some out. V and J calls and clone size follow that table, whereas D and trimming were derived from the DNA. The profile shows approximately 92,000 clones, approximately 86% of them singletons. This CDR3 is 14 amino acids long. Looked up from germline, CDR1 is SQVTM and CDR2 is ANQGSEA. The ends lost 3 bases at V and 9 bases at J; junction bases unmatched: 8.

The sample consisted of peripheral blood. This clonotype was obtained from a man in his fifties or sixties with acute or convalescent COVID-19. The gene calls are TRBV29-1 and TRBJ2-1; 10 bases align to TRBD2. In nucleotides, the CDR3 is TGCAGCGTTGAGCTAGCGGGAGAAGGATTTGAGCAGTTCTTC. Translating gives CSVELAGEGFEQFF.